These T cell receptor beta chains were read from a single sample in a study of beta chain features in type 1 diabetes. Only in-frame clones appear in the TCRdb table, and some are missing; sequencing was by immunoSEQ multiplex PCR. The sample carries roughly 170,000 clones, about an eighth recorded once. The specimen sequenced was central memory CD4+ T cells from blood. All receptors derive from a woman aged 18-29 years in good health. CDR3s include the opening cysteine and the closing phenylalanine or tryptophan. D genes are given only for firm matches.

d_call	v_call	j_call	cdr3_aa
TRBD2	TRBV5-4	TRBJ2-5	CASSLVAGGNTQYF
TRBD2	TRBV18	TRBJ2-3	CASSPPGLAGADTQYF
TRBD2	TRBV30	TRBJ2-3	CAWTSGRTDTQYF
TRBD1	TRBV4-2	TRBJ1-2	CASSLGGTGLNYGYTF
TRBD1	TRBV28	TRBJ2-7	CASRIGTGMYF
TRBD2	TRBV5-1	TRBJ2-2	CAIPREDTGELFF
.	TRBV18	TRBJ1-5	CASSQQENSDQPQHF
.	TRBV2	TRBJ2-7	CASNSQRIYEQYF
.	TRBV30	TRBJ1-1	CASQKGRLNTEAFF
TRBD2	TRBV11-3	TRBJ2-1	CASSLTLAGSSSYNEQFF
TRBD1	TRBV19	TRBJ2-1	CASSNRQGRWNEQFF
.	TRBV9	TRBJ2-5	CASSVWGEETQYF
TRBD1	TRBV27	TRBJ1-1	CASSFGTGLNTEAFF
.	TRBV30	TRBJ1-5	CAWNARGGQPQHF
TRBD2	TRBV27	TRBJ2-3	CASSTKTSGSWNTQYF
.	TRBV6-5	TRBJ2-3	CASFAGSTDTQYF
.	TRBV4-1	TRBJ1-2	CASRFPGGLDGYTF
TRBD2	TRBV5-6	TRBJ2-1	CASSRSGLAGINEQFF
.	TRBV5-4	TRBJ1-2	CASSFPSGGYTF
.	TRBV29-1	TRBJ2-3	CSVVGGRSTDTQYF
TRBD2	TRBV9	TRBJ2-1	CASSVGGLAGKHNEQFF
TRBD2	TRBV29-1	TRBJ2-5	CSALFGTGGRGLAGALRETQYF
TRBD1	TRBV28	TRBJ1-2	CASTSGQLTRYGYTF
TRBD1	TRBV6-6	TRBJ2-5	CASSQGQGIETQYF
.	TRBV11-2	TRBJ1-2	CASSLGQRVGYTF